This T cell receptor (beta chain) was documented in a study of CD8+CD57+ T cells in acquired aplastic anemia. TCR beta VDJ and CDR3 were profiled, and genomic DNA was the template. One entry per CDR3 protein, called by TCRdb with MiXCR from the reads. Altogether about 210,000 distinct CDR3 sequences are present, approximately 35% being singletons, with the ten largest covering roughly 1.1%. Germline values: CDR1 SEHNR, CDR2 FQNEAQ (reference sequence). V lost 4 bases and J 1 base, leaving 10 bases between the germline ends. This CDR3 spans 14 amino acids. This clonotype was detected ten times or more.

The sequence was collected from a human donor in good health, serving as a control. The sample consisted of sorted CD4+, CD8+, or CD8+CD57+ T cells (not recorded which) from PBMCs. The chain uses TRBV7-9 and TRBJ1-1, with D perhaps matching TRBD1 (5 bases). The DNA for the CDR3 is TGTGCCAGCAGCTCCCTCGGGGCGAACACTGAAGCTTTCTTT. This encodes CASSSLGANTEAFF. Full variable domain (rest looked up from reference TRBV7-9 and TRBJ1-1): DTGVSQNPRHKITKRGQNVTFRCDPISEHNRLYWYRQTLGQGPEFLTYFQNEAQLEKSRLLSDRFSAERPKGSFSTLEIQRTEQGDSAMYLCASSSLGANTEAFFGQGTRLTVV.